These 13 T cell receptor beta chains were all obtained from the same sample, sequenced in a study of T cells after yellow fever vaccination. TCRdb processed the 5' RACE reads anew with MiXCR; each CDR3 protein has one entry. The table has 300,000 to 400,000 distinct CDR3 sequences, around an eighth seen once. Sequenced here: CD4+ T cells sorted from PBMCs, sampled 15 days after the yellow fever booster vaccination. The origin of the receptors is a young man who received the YFV17D yellow fever vaccine.

The chain uses TRBV28 and TRBJ2-2, with a weak D call TRBD1 (5 bases). V dropped 2 bases and J dropped 0 bases, with 7 bases sitting between them. Germline lookup yields CDR1 MDHEN and CDR2 SYDVKM. The CDR3 has 15 residues. CDR3 sequence reads: CASSLPGTNTGELFF. In DNA, the CDR3 is TGTGCCAGCAGTTTACCAGGGACGAACACCGGGGAGCTGTTTTTT. Complete variable domain (other parts from reference TRBV28 and TRBJ2-2): DVKVTQSSRYLVKRTGEKVFLECVQDMDHENMFWYRQDPGLGLRLIYFSYDVKMKEKGDIPEGYSVSREKKERFSLILESASTNQTSMYLCASSLPGTNTGELFFGEGSRLTVL.

The chain is built from TRBV18 and TRBJ1-1; D is undetermined. The germline V gene encodes CDR1 KGHSH and CDR2 LQKENI. The CDR3 loop spans 13 amino acids. V lost 5 bases and J lost 8, with 15 bases in between. CDR3 residues: CASSWAIREEAFF. CDR3 DNA: TGTGCCAGCTCATGGGCCATAAGGGAGGAAGCTTTCTTT.

This clonotype has only a few counts. DNA for the CDR3: TGCGCCAGCAGGGTAGACAGGCTGAACACTGAAGCTTTCTTT. It translates to CASRVDRLNTEAFF. The chain recombines TRBV5-1 with TRBJ1-1, with D perhaps matching TRBD1 (6 bases). Germline V gene data show CDR1 as SGHRS and CDR2 as YFSETQ. V was trimmed by 5 bases and J by 0 bases, leaving 11 bases between them. The CDR3 is made up of 14 amino acids.

This clonotype was seen only a few times. V gene TRBV5-1 combines with J gene TRBJ1-4, with no clear D. CDR1 is SGHRS and CDR2 is YFSETQ in the germline V gene. The V end lost 4 bases, the J end lost 0 bases, and 10 bases lay between the germline ends. The CDR3 runs 15 residues. The CDR3 nucleotides are TGCGCCAGCAGCCCTCAGAGTGCAACTAATGAAAAACTGTTTTTT. Translated, it gives CASSPQSATNEKLFF. Using reference TRBV5-1 and TRBJ1-4 for the parts outside the CDR3, the full variable domain is KAGVTQTPRYLIKTRGQQVTLSCSPISGHRSVSWYQQTPGQGLQFLFEYFSETQRNKGNFPGRFSGRQFSNSRSEMNVSTLELGDSALYLCASSPQSATNEKLFFGSGTQLSVL.

The chain combines TRBV9 with TRBJ2-1; possible D gene TRBD1, 5 bases. V lost 5 bases, J lost 8 bases, and 26 bases lay in between. Germline assignment: CDR1 SGDLS and CDR2 YYNGEE. The CDR3 is 17 residues long. The CDR3 region has the DNA TGTGCCAGCAGTGTATTGGGTAGCCAGGTGCTAGGGGATGAGCAGTTCTTC. Encoded protein: CASSVLGSQVLGDEQFF.

This clonotype has ten or more counts. The rearrangement uses TRBV6-2 or TRBV6-3 and TRBJ2-3; TRBD1 agrees at 7 bases. This CDR3 comprises 15 residues. CDR1 is MNHEY and CDR2 is SVGEGT in the germline V gene. Trimming at V came to 7 bases and at J to 2 bases, leaving 9 bases not matched to a gene. CDR3 sequence reads: CASIPGGQFTDTQYF. The CDR3 DNA sequence: TGTGCCAGCATTCCAGGGGGACAGTTCACAGATACGCAGTATTTT.

This clonotype showed up just a few times. CDR3 sequence (DNA): TGTGCCAGCAGTGCCCACAGATATAATTCACCCCTCCACTTT. Its translation: CASSAHRYNSPLHF. The V gene is TRBV2, the J gene TRBJ1-6; D gene uncertain. The CDR3 consists of 14 residues. The germline V and J ends were trimmed by 4 bases and 4 bases, with 8 bases remaining between them. The germline gives CDR1 SNHLY, CDR2 FYNNEI.

The CDR3 here is CAIASAGLNTGELFF. The CDR3 DNA reads as TGTGCCATCGCGTCGGCGGGGCTGAACACCGGGGAGCTGTTTTTT. The chain combines TRBV10-3 with TRBJ2-2; D perhaps matches TRBD2 (6 bases). The CDR3 covers 15 residues. Germline V lookup: CDR1 ENHRY, CDR2 SYGVKD. V lost 8 bases and J 1 base, leaving 14 bases between the germline ends.

The V call is TRBV7-8, the J call TRBJ1-4, with 12 bases matching TRBD1. The CDR3 covers 19 residues. The V gene end was trimmed by 5 bases and the J gene end by 3 bases; junction bases not matched to a gene: 13. Germline values: CDR1 SGHVS, CDR2 FQNEAQ. This CDR3 reads CASSQIKPGQGAPNEKLFF. CDR3 nucleotide sequence: TGTGCCAGCAGCCAGATAAAGCCGGGACAGGGGGCACCTAATGAAAAACTGTTTTTT.

V usage is TRBV6-5 and J usage is TRBJ1-1, with 8 bases fitting TRBD1. Unmatched junction bases numbered 5, after V lost 6 bases and J lost 2 bases. The CDR3 is made up of 14 amino acids. Germline lookup yields CDR1 MNHEY and CDR2 SVGAGI. The CDR3 reads CASRAGGTNTEAFF. CDR3 DNA: TGTGCCAGCAGGGCAGGGGGCACTAACACTGAAGCTTTCTTT.

The rearrangement joins TRBV6-2 or TRBV6-3 to TRBJ2-1; D is unclear. V lost 7 bases, J lost 0 bases, and 7 bases lay in between. This CDR3 is built from 13 residues. The germline V gene has CDR1 MNHEY and CDR2 SVGEGT. CDR3 sequence: CASTLSSYNEQFF. CDR3 sequence (DNA): TGTGCCAGCACACTGAGCTCCTACAATGAGCAGTTCTTC.

The gene calls are TRBV20-1 and TRBJ2-7; maybe TRBD1 (6 bases). Per germline, CDR1 DFQATT and CDR2 SNEGSKA (reference sequence). The V and J ends lost 5 bases and 2 bases respectively, with 13 bases between them. CDR3 length: 13 amino acids. CDR3 region: CSAVRRDTYEQYF. CDR3 sequence (DNA): TGCAGTGCTGTCCGAAGGGACACCTACGAGCAGTACTTC.

This clonotype was detected only a few times. J is TRBJ2-5 and V is TRBV20-1; tentative D call: TRBD2 (5 bases). V was trimmed by 0 bases and J by 5 bases, leaving 13 bases between them. The CDR3 consists of 14 residues. Looked up from germline, CDR1 is DFQATT and CDR2 is SNEGSKA (reference sequence). This chain's CDR3 is CSARDQRAGETQYF. DNA of the CDR3: TGCAGTGCTAGAGATCAGAGGGCTGGGGAGACCCAGTACTTC.